A selection of T cell receptor beta chains follows, all from one sample in a study of OX40 agonist ivuxolimab in advanced cancers. The assay was immunoSEQ multiplex PCR, and TCRdb's table has in-frame clones only and misses some. The sample holds about 66,000 clones, 81% seen once. This specimen was CD4+ or CD8+ T cells sorted from blood, taken in a trial of the OX40 agonist ivuxolimab. The origin of the receptors is an adult with an advanced solid tumor such as melanoma, head and neck, liver or kidney cancer. Each CDR3 is given with its conserved first and last residue. The order of the fields is clone size, D gene, J gene, V gene, CDR3 protein, CDR3 DNA. The D gene is left open where the match is weak. Clone size is not always given. Where it is, it says once, few, many or a class for expanded clones.

abundance: few; d_gene: NA; j_gene: TRBJ1-2; v_gene: TRBV6-5; CDR3aa: CASRRFVRGDYGYTF; CDR3nt: TGTGCCAGCAGGAGATTCGTTCGGGGCGACTATGGCTACACCTTC
abundance: NA; d_gene: NA; j_gene: TRBJ2-1; v_gene: TRBV4-1; CDR3aa: CASSRPYVGGVDEQFF; CDR3nt: TGCGCCAGCAGCAGACCGTATGTGGGAGGTGTGGATGAGCAGTTCTTC
abundance: few; d_gene: TRBD1; j_gene: TRBJ2-7; v_gene: TRBV5-1; CDR3aa: CASSPGQGLVSSEQYF; CDR3nt: TGCGCCAGCAGCCCTGGACAGGGTTTGGTATCTAGCGAGCAGTACTTC
abundance: NA; d_gene: NA; j_gene: TRBJ2-7; v_gene: TRBV7-7; CDR3aa: CASSPIDRPYEQYF; CDR3nt: TGTGCCAGCAGCCCTATCGACAGACCCTACGAGCAGTACTTC
abundance: once; d_gene: NA; j_gene: TRBJ2-3; v_gene: TRBV5-5; CDR3aa: CASSYVVRGDTQYF; CDR3nt: TGTGCCAGCAGCTATGTGGTAAGAGGAGATACGCAGTATTTT
abundance: NA; d_gene: TRBD2; j_gene: TRBJ2-5; v_gene: TRBV4-1; CDR3aa: CASSQRLADTGTQYF; CDR3nt: TGCGCCAGCAGCCAACGTCTAGCGGACACAGGGACCCAGTACTTC
abundance: NA; d_gene: NA; j_gene: TRBJ2-5; v_gene: TRBV25-1; CDR3aa: CASSDPSKETQYF; CDR3nt: TGTGCCAGCAGTGACCCGTCAAAAGAGACCCAGTACTTC
abundance: NA; d_gene: TRBD1; j_gene: TRBJ2-7; v_gene: TRBV10-2; CDR3aa: CASRDGQGGLYEQYF; CDR3nt: TGCGCCAGCAGAGATGGACAGGGCGGCCTTTACGAGCAGTACTTC
abundance: NA; d_gene: TRBD1; j_gene: TRBJ2-2; v_gene: TRBV10-2; CDR3aa: CASRQGWDTGELFF; CDR3nt: TGCGCCAGCAGACAGGGGTGGGACACCGGGGAGCTGTTTTTT
abundance: NA; d_gene: NA; j_gene: TRBJ2-7; v_gene: TRBV21-1; CDR3aa: CASRLRLAGHSYEQYF; CDR3nt: TGTGCCAGCAGGCTACGACTAGCGGGCCACTCCTACGAGCAGTACTTC
abundance: NA; d_gene: NA; j_gene: TRBJ2-3; v_gene: TRBV21-1; CDR3aa: CASSKDPQGARHRYAVF; CDR3nt: TGTGCCAGCAGCAAAGATCCTCAAGGGGCTAGACACAGATACGCAGTATTT
abundance: few; d_gene: NA; j_gene: TRBJ1-6; v_gene: TRBV7-9; CDR3aa: CASSFSGAPLHF; CDR3nt: TGTGCCAGCAGCTTCTCCGGGGCACCCCTCCACTTT
abundance: NA; d_gene: NA; j_gene: TRBJ1-1; v_gene: TRBV2; CDR3aa: CASSYEGEAFF; CDR3nt: TGTGCCAGCAGCTATGAAGGGGAAGCTTTCTTT
abundance: NA; d_gene: NA; j_gene: TRBJ1-2; v_gene: TRBV5-1; CDR3aa: CASSLYRHSGTGYTF; CDR3nt: TGCGCCAGCAGCTTGTACCGTCATTCCGGGACCGGCTACACCTTC
abundance: NA; d_gene: NA; j_gene: TRBJ1-4; v_gene: TRBV19; CDR3aa: CASTDRRVREKLFF; CDR3nt: TGTGCCAGTACCGACCGCCGGGTTCGAGAAAAACTGTTTTTT
abundance: NA; d_gene: NA; j_gene: TRBJ1-1; v_gene: TRBV11-3; CDR3aa: CASSLDSGQRNTEAFF; CDR3nt: TGTGCCAGCAGCTTAGATAGCGGACAGAGGAACACTGAAGCTTTCTTT
abundance: NA; d_gene: TRBD2; j_gene: TRBJ2-1; v_gene: TRBV4-2; CDR3aa: CASSQLSGVGYNEQFF; CDR3nt: TGTGCCAGCAGCCAACTTAGCGGGGTCGGCTACAATGAGCAGTTCTTC
abundance: NA; d_gene: TRBD2; j_gene: TRBJ2-3; v_gene: TRBV5-1; CDR3aa: CASSWTSGIVDTQYF; CDR3nt: TGCGCCAGCAGCTGGACTAGCGGGATTGTTGATACGCAGTATTTT
abundance: once; d_gene: TRBD1; j_gene: TRBJ1-1; v_gene: TRBV2; CDR3aa: CASSAGTANTEAFF; CDR3nt: TGTGCCAGCAGTGCGGGGACAGCCAACACTGAAGCTTTCTTT
abundance: NA; d_gene: NA; j_gene: TRBJ2-1; v_gene: TRBV9; CDR3aa: CASSVESGPQFF; CDR3nt: TGTGCCAGCAGCGTAGAAAGTGGGCCGCAGTTCTTC
abundance: NA; d_gene: NA; j_gene: TRBJ2-1; v_gene: TRBV10-1; CDR3aa: CASRKDRLDRPNEQFF; CDR3nt: TGCGCCAGCAGGAAGGATCGACTAGACAGACCCAATGAGCAGTTCTTC
abundance: NA; d_gene: NA; j_gene: TRBJ1-4; v_gene: TRBV30; CDR3aa: CACSIPAQGEKLFF; CDR3nt: TGTGCCTGTTCAATTCCGGCCCAGGGGGAAAAACTGTTTTTT
abundance: NA; d_gene: NA; j_gene: TRBJ2-5; v_gene: TRBV5-5; CDR3aa: CASSLEWYQETQYF; CDR3nt: TGTGCCAGCAGCTTGGAGTGGTACCAAGAGACCCAGTACTTC
abundance: NA; d_gene: NA; j_gene: TRBJ1-5; v_gene: TRBV2; CDR3aa: CASSVTRGAGNQPQHF; CDR3nt: TGTGCCAGCAGTGTTACTAGGGGCGCCGGCAATCAGCCCCAGCATTTT
abundance: NA; d_gene: NA; j_gene: TRBJ2-7; v_gene: TRBV9; CDR3aa: CASSPYELDEQYF; CDR3nt: TGTGCCAGCAGCCCGTATGAACTGGACGAGCAGTACTTC
abundance: NA; d_gene: NA; j_gene: TRBJ2-6; v_gene: TRBV21-1; CDR3aa: CASSNPQGAPASEYPSGANVLTF; CDR3nt: TGTGCCAGCAGCAACCCACAGGGGGCCCCCGCCTCGGAATATCCCTCTGGGGCCAACGTCCTGACTTTC
abundance: NA; d_gene: NA; j_gene: TRBJ1-1; v_gene: TRBV6-1; CDR3aa: CASSGTLGTEAFF; CDR3nt: TGTGCCAGCAGTGGGACCCTTGGGACTGAAGCTTTCTTT
abundance: NA; d_gene: TRBD1; j_gene: TRBJ1-2; v_gene: TRBV6-6; CDR3aa: CASSATGTGRFGYTF; CDR3nt: TGTGCCAGCAGTGCGACCGGGACAGGGAGGTTTGGCTACACCTTC
abundance: NA; d_gene: NA; j_gene: TRBJ1-1; v_gene: TRBV6-6; CDR3aa: CASSSSWEGRTEAFF; CDR3nt: TGTGCCAGCAGTTCCTCATGGGAGGGCCGGACTGAAGCTTTCTTT
abundance: NA; d_gene: NA; j_gene: TRBJ2-2; v_gene: TRBV5-1; CDR3aa: CASSLGPATGELFF; CDR3nt: TGCGCCAGCAGCTTGGGGCCAGCCACCGGGGAGCTGTTTTTT
abundance: NA; d_gene: NA; j_gene: TRBJ1-4; v_gene: TRBV4-1; CDR3aa: CASSQPQGSSEKLFF; CDR3nt: TGCGCCAGCAGCCAACCTCAGGGGAGTAGTGAAAAACTGTTTTTT
abundance: NA; d_gene: NA; j_gene: TRBJ1-1; v_gene: TRBV20-1; CDR3aa: CSARADREAFF; CDR3nt: TGCAGTGCTAGGGCTGACAGGGAAGCTTTCTTT
abundance: few; d_gene: NA; j_gene: TRBJ2-7; v_gene: TRBV19; CDR3aa: CASSIDSTGYYEQYF; CDR3nt: TGTGCCAGTAGTATAGACTCGACAGGCTACTACGAGCAGTACTTC
abundance: NA; d_gene: NA; j_gene: TRBJ1-2; v_gene: TRBV19; CDR3aa: CASSIASQGIYGYTF; CDR3nt: TGTGCCAGTAGTATAGCGTCCCAGGGGATTTACGGCTACACCTTC